Following are 30 T cell receptor beta chains from one sample sequenced in a study of T cell repertoires in cytomegalovirus infection. One entry per CDR3 protein results from TCRdb running MiXCR on the reads. The sample shows about 180,000 distinct CDR3 sequences, around an eighth of them seen only once. Sequencing was done on a sample of PBMCs. The receptors shown here come from a human donor in good health (CMV status not recorded). Some clones in this sample may be carry-over from other donors' samples.

This clonotype was detected many times. In DNA, the CDR3 is TGTGCCAGCAGCTTAGGGGTGGGGCCCTACGAGCAGTACTTC. It codes for CASSLGVGPYEQYF. The chain combines TRBV7-2 with TRBJ2-7; perhaps TRBD1 as D (5 bases). Between the trimmed V and J ends, which lost 1 base and 2 bases, there was a span of 9 bases. From germline, CDR1 is SGHTA and CDR2 FQGNSA. The CDR3 spans 14 residues.

This clonotype has just a few counts. This sequence joins TRBV20-1 and TRBJ2-3, with 9 nucleotides matching TRBD2. The V and J ends lost 3 bases and 2 bases, in that order; junction bases with no gene match: 9. Germline values: CDR1 DFQATT, CDR2 SNEGSKA (reference sequence). The CDR3 consists of 16 residues. This CDR3 reads CSASLSAGLATDTQYF. CDR3 nucleotide sequence: TGCAGTGCTAGTCTATCGGCGGGACTAGCCACAGATACGCAGTATTTT.

This clonotype occurred a few times. The genes are TRBV10-3 and TRBJ1-1; no reliable D call. V was shortened by 7 bases and J by 6 bases, with 15 bases between the two germline ends. Germline V lookup: CDR1 ENHRY, CDR2 SYGVKD. The CDR3 has 13 amino acids. The CDR3 is CAITYSPRAEAFF. The DNA for the CDR3 is TGTGCCATCACTTATAGTCCGAGGGCTGAAGCTTTCTTT.

This clonotype showed up just a few times. V usage is TRBV6-5 and J usage is TRBJ1-6, with 7 nucleotides matching TRBD1. The germline gives CDR1 MNHEY, CDR2 SVGAGI. V shed 2 bases and J 8 bases; nucleotides not matched to a gene: 6. The CDR3 runs to 15 residues. The CDR3 coding sequence is TGTGCCAGCAGTTACGGCGGGACAGTAGATTCACCCCTCCACTTT. This gives the protein CASSYGGTVDSPLHF.

The chain recombines TRBV28 with TRBJ2-7; 7 bases fit TRBD1. CDR3 length: 12 residues. The germline V gene encodes CDR1 MDHEN and CDR2 SYDVKM. Trimming removed 5 bases from V and 6 bases from J; junction bases left unmatched: 4. CDR3 residues: CASSLSGGEQYF. As DNA, the CDR3 is TGTGCCAGCAGTCTTTCAGGGGGCGAGCAGTACTTC.

Ten or more counts support this clonotype. The rearrangement joins TRBV7-2 to TRBJ2-1; D not resolved. The CDR3 sequence is 14 residues long. The germline gives CDR1 SGHTA, CDR2 FQGNSA. Trimming took off 2 bases at V and 2 bases at J, with 7 bases between the two ends. The CDR3 protein is CASSLTNAYNEQFF. As DNA, the CDR3 is TGTGCCAGCAGCTTAACCAATGCCTACAATGAGCAGTTCTTC.

The chain has TRBV12-3 or TRBV12-4 and TRBJ2-3; 10 nucleotides agree with TRBD2. The trim removed 4 bases at V and 6 bases at J, leaving 4 bases unmatched. CDR3 length: 14 residues. CDR3 nucleotides: TGTGCCAGCAGTTCCCCTAGCGGGAGTGATACGCAGTATTTT. Its protein product is CASSSPSGSDTQYF.

Only a few counts were recorded for this clonotype. The rearrangement uses TRBV5-1 and TRBJ2-7; D is undetermined. Trimming took 1 base from V and 5 from J, leaving 10 bases between them. The CDR3 contains 13 residues. Germline V lookup: CDR1 SGHRS, CDR2 YFSETQ. The CDR3 nucleotides are TGCGCCAGCAGCTTGAGTTCAACCAACGAGCAGTACTTC. Its protein is CASSLSSTNEQYF.

The chain joins TRBV29-1 to TRBJ1-1; D gene unclear. This CDR3 is 11 amino acids long. Trimming took 7 bases from V and 4 from J, leaving 10 bases between them. Per the germline V gene, CDR1 is SQVTM and CDR2 is ANQGSEA. The CDR3 is CSARRATEAFF. CDR3 in DNA: TGCAGCGCCCGGCGAGCCACTGAAGCTTTCTTT. The variable domain in full, with the rest retrieved from reference TRBV29-1 and TRBJ1-1, is SAVISQKPSRDICQRGTSLTIQCQVDSQVTMMFWYRQQPGQSLTLIATANQGSEATYESGFVIDKFPISRPNLTFSTLTVSNMSPEDSSIYLCSARRATEAFFGQGTRLTVV.

This clonotype turned up a few times. The CDR3 is CSDGQGANYGYTF. The CDR3 DNA follows: TGCAGCGACGGACAGGGAGCTAACTATGGCTACACCTTC. This chain joins TRBV29-1 and TRBJ1-2; 8 nucleotides line up with TRBD1. Germline values: CDR1 SQVTM, CDR2 ANQGSEA. J gave up 0 bases and V 7 bases, and 4 bases lay outside the gene matches. This CDR3 has 13 residues.

The V call is TRBV29-1, the J call TRBJ2-2; unclear D gene. The CDR3 sequence is 12 residues long. Trimming left V 2 bases short and J 7 bases short, with 8 bases between. Germline V gene sequence: CDR1 SQVTM, CDR2 ANQGSEA. The DNA for the CDR3 is TGCAGCGTTGAACCGACTTTCGGGGAGCTGTTTTTT. It is translated as CSVEPTFGELFF.

This clonotype was seen at least ten times. J is TRBJ1-6 and V is TRBV28; 7 bases match TRBD1. The V gene's germline CDR1 is MDHEN and CDR2 SYDVKM. This CDR3 has 13 amino acids. V shed 4 bases, J shed 8 bases, and the junction held 2 bases outside the gene matches. CDR3 residues: CASSSDRHSPLHF. CDR3 DNA: TGTGCCAGCAGTTCGGACAGGCATTCACCCCTCCACTTT. The variable domain in full, with the rest retrieved from reference TRBV28 and TRBJ1-6, is DVKVTQSSRYLVKRTGEKVFLECVQDMDHENMFWYRQDPGLGLRLIYFSYDVKMKEKGDIPEGYSVSREKKERFSLILESASTNQTSMYLCASSSDRHSPLHFGNGTRLTVT.

As regards this clonotype: A read error may explain this, as a much larger clone is one base away. The chain couples TRBV11-2 to TRBJ2-4; D unclear. The CDR3 length is 12 residues. The V and J ends lost 1 base and 3 bases respectively, with 1 base between them. CDR1 and CDR2 (germline): SGHAT, FQNNGV. The CDR3, as DNA: TGTGCCAGCAGCTTAGGCAAAAACATTCAGTACTTC. Its protein product is CASSLGKNIQYF.

This clonotype was seen many times. V gene TRBV7-9 combines with J gene TRBJ1-2; TRBD1 aligns across 7 bases. Germline V gene data show CDR1 as SEHNR and CDR2 as FQNEAQ (reference sequence). V lost 5 bases to trimming and J lost 4 bases; unmatched junction nucleotides: 7. The CDR3 runs 14 residues. CDR3: CASSAGTVFYGYTF. Written as DNA, the CDR3 is TGTGCCAGCAGCGCCGGGACAGTCTTCTATGGCTACACCTTC.

The rearrangement uses TRBV18 and TRBJ2-5, with TRBD1 matching over 7 bases. V was clipped by 5 bases and J by 5 bases; unmatched bases: 5. CDR3 length: 13 amino acids. CDR1 is KGHSH and CDR2 is LQKENI in the germline V gene. In DNA form, the CDR3 reads TGTGCCAGCTCAAGAGGGGGCGAGGAGACCCAGTACTTC. Protein sequence: CASSRGGEETQYF. The entire variable domain, with the rest obtained from reference TRBV18 and TRBJ2-5, is as follows: NAGVMQNPRHLVRRRGQEARLRCSPMKGHSHVYWYRQLPEEGLKFMVYLQKENIIDESGMPKERFSAEFPKEGPSILRIQQVVRGDSAAYFCASSRGGEETQYFGPGTRLLVL.

This chain uses TRBV5-4 with TRBJ1-1; D is uncertain. The CDR3 sequence is 15 residues long. The V and J ends lost 1 base and 1 base respectively, with 11 bases between them. Germline lookup yields CDR1 SGHNT and CDR2 YYREEE (reference sequence). The CDR3 is CASSLNHRQNTEAFF. CDR3 nucleotide sequence: TGTGCCAGCAGCTTGAACCACCGACAGAACACTGAAGCTTTCTTT. Complete variable domain (other parts from reference TRBV5-4 and TRBJ1-1): ETGVTQSPTHLIKTRGQQVTLRCSSQSGHNTVSWYQQALGQGPQFIFQYYREEENGRGNFPPRFSGLQFPNYSSELNVNALELDDSALYLCASSLNHRQNTEAFFGQGTRLTVV.

The chain couples TRBV5-4 to TRBJ2-2, with D hard to call. The germline V gene has CDR1 SGHNT and CDR2 YYREEE (reference sequence). V lost 2 bases to trimming and J lost 5 bases, with 4 bases between them. This CDR3 region has 12 residues. The CDR3 loop reads CASSFITGELFF. Written as DNA, the CDR3 is TGTGCCAGCAGCTTTATAACCGGGGAGCTGTTTTTT.

This clonotype came up a few times. The chain employs TRBV5-6 and TRBJ2-2, with unresolved D. CDR3 size: 15 residues. The V end was cut by 3 bases, the J end by 4 bases, with 13 bases between. Germline lookup yields CDR1 SGHDT and CDR2 YYEEEE. This CDR3 is CASSWGQEVTGELFF. The CDR3 DNA follows: TGTGCCAGCAGCTGGGGTCAGGAAGTCACCGGGGAGCTGTTTTTT.

This clonotype was counted a few times. J is TRBJ1-2 and V is TRBV10-3; maybe TRBD1 (6 bases). CDR3 length: 16 residues. V shed 4 bases and J shed 8 bases, with 23 bases lying between them. The germline gives CDR1 ENHRY, CDR2 SYGVKD. CDR3 residues: CAISASTGSPNSGYTF. CDR3 DNA sequence: TGTGCCATCAGTGCCTCGACAGGATCCCCCAACAGCGGCTACACCTTC.

The chain carries TRBV7-8 and TRBJ2-1; 10 bases are a match to TRBD2. This CDR3 region has 15 residues. Germline V gene sequence: CDR1 SGHVS, CDR2 FQNEAQ. The junction had 6 bases not matched to a gene; V was cut back by 3 bases and J by 7 bases. Written as DNA, the CDR3 is TGTGCCAGCAGCTTCCAGCGGGGGGGTAGGAATGAGCAGTTCTTC. It translates to CASSFQRGGRNEQFF.

This clonotype was counted a few times. The J gene is TRBJ2-2, the V gene TRBV29-1, with 12 nucleotides matching TRBD1. With 7 bases clipped from V and 6 bases from J, the junction kept 9 bases outside the gene matches. The CDR3 has 15 residues. The V gene's germline CDR1 is SQVTM and CDR2 ANQGSEA. The CDR3 coding sequence is TGCAGCGCGACCCCGGGACAGGGGGCTTCCGGGGAGCTGTTTTTT. This translates into CSATPGQGASGELFF.

There are many counts of this clonotype. The V gene is TRBV7-8, the J gene TRBJ2-4, with D possibly TRBD1 on 5 matching bases. The V and J ends lost 5 bases and 0 bases respectively, with 14 bases between them. Germline CDR1 is SGHVS and CDR2 is FQNEAQ. There are 16 residues in the CDR3. CDR3 sequence: CASSMARVLAKNIQYF. The CDR3 nucleotides are TGTGCCAGCAGCATGGCCAGGGTTCTAGCCAAAAACATTCAGTACTTC. Supplemented by reference TRBV7-8 and TRBJ2-4, the full variable domain reads GAGVSQSPRYKVAKRGQDVALRCDPISGHVSLFWYQQALGQGPEFLTYFQNEAQLDKSGLPSDRFFAERPEGSVSTLKIQRTQQEDSAVYLCASSMARVLAKNIQYFGAGTRLSVL.

This clonotype was counted many times. The chain carries TRBV29-1 and TRBJ2-1; TRBD2 might be the D (6 bases). The ends were cut back, 6 bases at V and 0 bases at J, with 21 bases in the middle. The CDR3 has 17 residues. From germline, CDR1 is SQVTM and CDR2 ANQGSEA. CDR3 amino acids: CSVASWLATSSYNEQFF. The CDR3 DNA sequence: TGCAGCGTCGCCTCGTGGCTAGCGACGAGCTCCTACAATGAGCAGTTCTTC.

This clonotype appeared many times. The CDR3 loop reads CASSPSRGVETQYF. As DNA, the CDR3 is TGTGCCAGCAGCCCAAGTCGGGGGGTAGAGACCCAGTACTTC. The chain is built from TRBV7-2 and TRBJ2-5, with 7 bases matching TRBD2. V was pared by 5 bases and J by 4 bases, with 7 bases of the junction left unmatched. Per the germline V gene, CDR1 is SGHTA and CDR2 is FQGNSA. The CDR3 contains 14 residues.

The rearrangement joins TRBV7-9 to TRBJ2-7, with TRBD2 matching over 9 bases. This CDR3 region has 15 residues. Germline lookup yields CDR1 SEHNR and CDR2 FQNEAQ (reference sequence). Trimming at V came to 4 bases and at J to 2 bases, leaving 6 bases not matched to a gene. CDR3 sequence reads: CASSSLAGVPYEQYF. The CDR3, as DNA: TGTGCCAGCAGCTCCTTAGCGGGAGTCCCCTACGAGCAGTACTTC.

This clonotype was observed at least ten times. The rearrangement uses TRBV7-2 and TRBJ2-7; D is perhaps TRBD1 or TRBD2 (6 bases each). The V and J ends lost 2 bases and 1 base respectively, with 12 bases between them. Germline V CDR1 and CDR2: SGHTA, FQGNSA. The CDR3 has 15 amino acids. The CDR3 coding sequence is TGTGCCAGCAGCTTACGGGGGCACGATTCCTACGAGCAGTACTTC. Translated: CASSLRGHDSYEQYF.

The chain uses TRBV6-5 and TRBJ2-7; tentative D call: TRBD1 (5 bases). Germline V gene lookup returns CDR1 MNHEY and CDR2 SVGAGI. Trimming left V 0 bases short and J 1 base short, with 10 bases between. This CDR3 is 15 amino acids long. DNA of the CDR3: TGTGCCAGCAGTTACTCGCAGGGAAGGTCCTACGAGCAGTACTTC. It codes for CASSYSQGRSYEQYF.

In this sample, this clonotype turned up many times. The chain combines TRBV7-9 with TRBJ1-1; 8 bases map to TRBD1. In germline, CDR1 is SEHNR, CDR2 FQNEAQ (reference sequence). Trimming at V came to 7 bases and at J to 5 bases, leaving 6 bases not matched to a gene. This CDR3 comprises 13 residues. The CDR3 loop reads CASILTGGTEAFF. In nucleotides, the CDR3 is TGTGCCAGCATCCTAACAGGGGGGACTGAAGCTTTCTTT.

This rearrangement joins TRBV6-6 to TRBJ2-7; the D call may be TRBD1 or TRBD2 (6 bases each). Germline V gene sequence: CDR1 MNHNY, CDR2 SVGAGI (reference sequence). V was shortened by 7 bases and J by 2 bases, with 21 bases between the two germline ends. The CDR3 runs to 16 residues. CDR3: CASTNQRGRPTYEQYF. Here the CDR3 DNA reads TGTGCCAGCACCAACCAAAGGGGGAGGCCCACCTACGAGCAGTACTTC.

In this sample, this clonotype turned up many times. This sequence joins TRBV12-3 or TRBV12-4 and TRBJ2-3, with D tentatively TRBD2 (5 bases). Trimming stripped 1 base from V and 2 bases from J, with 10 bases between. The length of the CDR3 is 15 residues. CDR3 nucleotides: TGTGCCAGCAGTTTAGGGGCTAGCAACACAGATACGCAGTATTTT. Amino acid sequence: CASSLGASNTDTQYF.